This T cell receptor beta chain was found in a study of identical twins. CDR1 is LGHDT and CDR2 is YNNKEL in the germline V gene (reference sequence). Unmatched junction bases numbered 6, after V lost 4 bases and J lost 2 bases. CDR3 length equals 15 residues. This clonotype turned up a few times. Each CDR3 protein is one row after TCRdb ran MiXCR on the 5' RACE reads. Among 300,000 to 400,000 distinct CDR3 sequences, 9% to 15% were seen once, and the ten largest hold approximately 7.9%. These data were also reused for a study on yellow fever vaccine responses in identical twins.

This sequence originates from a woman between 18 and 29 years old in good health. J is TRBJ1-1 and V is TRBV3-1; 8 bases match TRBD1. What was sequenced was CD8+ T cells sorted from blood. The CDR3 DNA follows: TGTGCCAGCAGCCGACAGGGGTTGGTTAACACTGAAGCTTTCTTT. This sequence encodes CASSRQGLVNTEAFF.